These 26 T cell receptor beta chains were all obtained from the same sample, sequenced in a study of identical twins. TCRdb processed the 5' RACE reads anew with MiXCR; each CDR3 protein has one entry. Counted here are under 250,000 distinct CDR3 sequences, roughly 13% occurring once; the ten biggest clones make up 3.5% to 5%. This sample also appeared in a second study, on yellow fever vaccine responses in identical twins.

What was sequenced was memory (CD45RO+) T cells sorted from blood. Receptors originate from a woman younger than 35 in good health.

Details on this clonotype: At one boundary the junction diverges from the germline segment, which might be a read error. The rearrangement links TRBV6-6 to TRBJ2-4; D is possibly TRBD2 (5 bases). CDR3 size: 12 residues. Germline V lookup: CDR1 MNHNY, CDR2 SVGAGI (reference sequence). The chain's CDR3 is CASSYPGSRSDF. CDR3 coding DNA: TGTGCCAGCAGTTACCCGGGGAGTCGGTCAGACTTC.

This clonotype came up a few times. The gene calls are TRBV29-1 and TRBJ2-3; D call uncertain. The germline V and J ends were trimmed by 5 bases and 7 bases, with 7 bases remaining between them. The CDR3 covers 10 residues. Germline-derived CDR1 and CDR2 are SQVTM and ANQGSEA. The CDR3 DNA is TGCAGCGTTATGTTGCATACGCAGTATTTT. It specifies CSVMLHTQYF.

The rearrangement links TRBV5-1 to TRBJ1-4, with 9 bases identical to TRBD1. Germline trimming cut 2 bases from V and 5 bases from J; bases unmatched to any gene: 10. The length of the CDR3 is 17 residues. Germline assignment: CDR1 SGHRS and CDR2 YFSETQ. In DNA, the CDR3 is TGCGCCAGCAGCTTTACTCAAACCGGGACAGGGAATGAAAAACTGTTTTTT. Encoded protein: CASSFTQTGTGNEKLFF.

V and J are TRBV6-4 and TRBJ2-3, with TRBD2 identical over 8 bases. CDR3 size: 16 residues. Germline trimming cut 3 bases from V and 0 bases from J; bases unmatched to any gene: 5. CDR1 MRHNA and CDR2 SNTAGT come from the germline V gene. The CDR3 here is CASSETSGDSTDTQYF. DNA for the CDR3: TGTGCCAGCAGTGAAACTAGCGGAGATAGCACAGATACGCAGTATTTT.

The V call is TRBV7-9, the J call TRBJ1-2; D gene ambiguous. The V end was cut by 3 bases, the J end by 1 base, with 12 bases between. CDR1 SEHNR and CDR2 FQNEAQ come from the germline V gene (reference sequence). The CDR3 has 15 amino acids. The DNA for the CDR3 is TGTGCCAGCAGCTTCCCCTATCAATATAACTATGGCTACACCTTC. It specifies CASSFPYQYNYGYTF.

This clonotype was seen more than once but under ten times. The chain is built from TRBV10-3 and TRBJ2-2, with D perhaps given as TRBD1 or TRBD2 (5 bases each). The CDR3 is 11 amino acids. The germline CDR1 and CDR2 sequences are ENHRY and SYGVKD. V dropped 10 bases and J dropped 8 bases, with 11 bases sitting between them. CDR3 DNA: TGTGCCAGCCAGGGAGTTGGGGAGCTGTTTTTT. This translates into CASQGVGELFF.

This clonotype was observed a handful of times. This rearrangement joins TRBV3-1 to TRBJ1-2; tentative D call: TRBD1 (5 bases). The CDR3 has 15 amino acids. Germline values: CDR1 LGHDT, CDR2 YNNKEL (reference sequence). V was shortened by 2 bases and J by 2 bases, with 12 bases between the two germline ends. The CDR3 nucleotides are TGTGCCAGCAGCCAATCACACAGGACGAACTATGGCTACACCTTC. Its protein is CASSQSHRTNYGYTF.

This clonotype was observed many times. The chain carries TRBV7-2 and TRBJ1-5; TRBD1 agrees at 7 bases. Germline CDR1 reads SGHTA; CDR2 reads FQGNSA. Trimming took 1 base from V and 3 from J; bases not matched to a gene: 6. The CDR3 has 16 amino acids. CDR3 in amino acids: CASSLGQGGFNQPQHF. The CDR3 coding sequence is TGTGCCAGCAGCTTAGGACAGGGAGGTTTCAATCAGCCCCAGCATTTT.

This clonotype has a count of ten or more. As DNA, the CDR3 is TGCGCCAGCAGCTTGAGAAGCTATGGCTACACCTTC. Encoded protein: CASSLRSYGYTF. The chain links TRBV5-1 to TRBJ1-2; no firm D call. V lost 1 base, J lost 4 bases, and 5 bases lay in between. Germline-derived CDR1 and CDR2 are SGHRS and YFSETQ. This CDR3 contains 12 residues.

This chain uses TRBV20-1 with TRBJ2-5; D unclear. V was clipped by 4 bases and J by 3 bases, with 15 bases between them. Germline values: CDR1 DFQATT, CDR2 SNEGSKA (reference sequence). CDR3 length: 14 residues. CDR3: CSAIRDWVKETQYF. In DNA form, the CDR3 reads TGCAGTGCTATAAGGGATTGGGTTAAAGAGACCCAGTACTTC.

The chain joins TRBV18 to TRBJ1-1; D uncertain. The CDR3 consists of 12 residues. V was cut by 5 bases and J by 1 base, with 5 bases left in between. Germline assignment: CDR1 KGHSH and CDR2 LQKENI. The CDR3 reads CASSMANTEAFF. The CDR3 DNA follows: TGTGCCAGCTCAATGGCGAACACTGAAGCTTTCTTT.

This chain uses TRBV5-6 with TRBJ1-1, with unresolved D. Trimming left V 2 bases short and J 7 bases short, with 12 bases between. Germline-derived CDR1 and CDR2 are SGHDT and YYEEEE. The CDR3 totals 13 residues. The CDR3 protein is CASSFRRVSEAFF. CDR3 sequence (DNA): TGTGCCAGCAGCTTCAGGCGGGTCAGTGAAGCTTTCTTT.

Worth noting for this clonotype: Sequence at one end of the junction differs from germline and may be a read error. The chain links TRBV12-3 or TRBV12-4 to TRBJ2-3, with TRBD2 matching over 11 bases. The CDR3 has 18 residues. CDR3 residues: CARSFAFPLAGGTDTQYF. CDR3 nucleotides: TGTGCCCGCAGTTTCGCCTTCCCCTTAGCGGGGGGGACAGATACGCAGTATTTT.

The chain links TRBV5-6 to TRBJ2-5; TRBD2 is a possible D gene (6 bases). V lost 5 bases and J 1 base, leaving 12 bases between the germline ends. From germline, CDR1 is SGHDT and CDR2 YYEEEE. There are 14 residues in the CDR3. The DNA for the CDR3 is TGTGCCAGCAGGTTTCAGGGAGGCCAAGAGACCCAGTACTTC. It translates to CASRFQGGQETQYF.

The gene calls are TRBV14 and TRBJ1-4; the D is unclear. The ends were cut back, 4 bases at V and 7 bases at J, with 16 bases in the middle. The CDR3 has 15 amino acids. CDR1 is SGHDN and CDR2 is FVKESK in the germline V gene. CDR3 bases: TGTGCCAGCAGCCCGTTAGAGACGGCTCGTGAAAAACTGTTTTTT. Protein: CASSPLETAREKLFF.

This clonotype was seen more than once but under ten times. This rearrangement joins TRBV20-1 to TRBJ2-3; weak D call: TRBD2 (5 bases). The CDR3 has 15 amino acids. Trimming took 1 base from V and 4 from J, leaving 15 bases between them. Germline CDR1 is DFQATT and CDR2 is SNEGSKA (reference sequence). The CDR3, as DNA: TGCAGTGCTAGAGCTGGGCAGATCGGGGCAGATACGCAGTATTTT. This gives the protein CSARAGQIGADTQYF.

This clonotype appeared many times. The CDR3 nucleotides are TGTGCCAGCAGCCAAGATTTGGACAGGGTCAGAGCTTTCTTT. This gives the protein CASSQDLDRVRAFF. The chain links TRBV3-1 to TRBJ1-1; 8 nucleotides match TRBD1. CDR1 and CDR2 from the germline V gene are LGHDT and YNNKEL (reference sequence). Unmatched junction bases numbered 7, after V lost 0 bases and J lost 10 bases. The CDR3 has 14 amino acids.

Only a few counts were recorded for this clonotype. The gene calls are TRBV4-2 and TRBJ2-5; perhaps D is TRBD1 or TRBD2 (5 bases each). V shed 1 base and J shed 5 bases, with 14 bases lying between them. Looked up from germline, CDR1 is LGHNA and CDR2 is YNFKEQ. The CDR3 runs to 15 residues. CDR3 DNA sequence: TGTGCCAGCAGCCAAGTATGGGGGTCCCAGGAGACCCAGTACTTC. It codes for CASSQVWGSQETQYF.

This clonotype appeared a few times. Here the CDR3 reads CASSQSLTGAWTEAFF. CDR3 nucleotide sequence: TGCGCCAGCAGCCAATCCCTAACAGGGGCCTGGACTGAAGCTTTCTTT. V and J are TRBV4-1 and TRBJ1-1, with 7 bases aligning to TRBD1. Germline trimming cut 2 bases from V and 5 bases from J; bases unmatched to any gene: 11. Germline values: CDR1 MGHRA, CDR2 YSYEKL. The CDR3 spans 16 residues.

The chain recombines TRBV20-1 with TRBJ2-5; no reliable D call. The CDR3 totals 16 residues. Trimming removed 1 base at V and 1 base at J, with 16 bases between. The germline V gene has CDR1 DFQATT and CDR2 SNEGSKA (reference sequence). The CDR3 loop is CSARGDVPNFQETQYF. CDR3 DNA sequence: TGCAGTGCTAGAGGGGATGTCCCAAACTTCCAAGAGACCCAGTACTTC.

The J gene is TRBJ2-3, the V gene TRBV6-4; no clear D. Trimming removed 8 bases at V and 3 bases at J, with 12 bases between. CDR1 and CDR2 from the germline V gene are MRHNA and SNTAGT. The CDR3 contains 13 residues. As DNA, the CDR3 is TGTGCCAGCTCGGAGAGATGGACAGATACGCAGTATTTT. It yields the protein CASSERWTDTQYF.

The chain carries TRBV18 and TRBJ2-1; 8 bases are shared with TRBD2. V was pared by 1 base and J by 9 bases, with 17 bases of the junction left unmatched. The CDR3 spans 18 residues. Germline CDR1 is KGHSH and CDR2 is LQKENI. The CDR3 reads CASSPHQAGALPGSEQFF. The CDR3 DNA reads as TGTGCCAGCTCACCACATCAAGCGGGGGCATTGCCAGGGAGTGAGCAGTTCTTC. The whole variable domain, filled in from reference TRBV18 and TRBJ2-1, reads NAGVMQNPRHLVRRRGQEARLRCSPMKGHSHVYWYRQLPEEGLKFMVYLQKENIIDESGMPKERFSAEFPKEGPSILRIQQVVRGDSAAYFCASSPHQAGALPGSEQFFGPGTRLTVL.

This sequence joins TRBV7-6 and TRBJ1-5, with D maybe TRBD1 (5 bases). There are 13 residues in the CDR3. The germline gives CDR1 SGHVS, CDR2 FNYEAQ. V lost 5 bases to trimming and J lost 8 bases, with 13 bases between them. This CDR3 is CASSPNRSKPQHF. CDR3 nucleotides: TGTGCCAGCAGCCCAAACAGGTCAAAGCCCCAGCATTTT.

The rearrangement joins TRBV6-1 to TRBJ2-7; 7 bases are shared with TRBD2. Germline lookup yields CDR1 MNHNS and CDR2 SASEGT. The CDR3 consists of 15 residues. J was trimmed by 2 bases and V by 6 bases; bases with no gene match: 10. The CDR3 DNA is TGTGCCAGCAGCCCCCGAGCGCTAGCGGCCTACGAGCAGTACTTC. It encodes CASSPRALAAYEQYF.

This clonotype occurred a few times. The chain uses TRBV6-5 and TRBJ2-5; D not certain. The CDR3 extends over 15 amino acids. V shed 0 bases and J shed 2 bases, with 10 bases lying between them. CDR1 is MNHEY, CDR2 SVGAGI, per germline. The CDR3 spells CASSYSLGSQETQYF. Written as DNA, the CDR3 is TGTGCCAGCAGTTACTCCCTCGGTTCTCAAGAGACCCAGTACTTC.

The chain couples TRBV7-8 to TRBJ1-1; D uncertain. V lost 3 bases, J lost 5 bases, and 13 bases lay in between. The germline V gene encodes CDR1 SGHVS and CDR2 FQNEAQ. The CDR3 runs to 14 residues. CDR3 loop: CASSFGGFGTEAFF. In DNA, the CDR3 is TGTGCCAGCAGCTTTGGTGGGTTTGGAACTGAAGCTTTCTTT. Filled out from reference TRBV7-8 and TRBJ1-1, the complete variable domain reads GAGVSQSPRYKVAKRGQDVALRCDPISGHVSLFWYQQALGQGPEFLTYFQNEAQLDKSGLPSDRFFAERPEGSVSTLKIQRTQQEDSAVYLCASSFGGFGTEAFFGQGTRLTVV.